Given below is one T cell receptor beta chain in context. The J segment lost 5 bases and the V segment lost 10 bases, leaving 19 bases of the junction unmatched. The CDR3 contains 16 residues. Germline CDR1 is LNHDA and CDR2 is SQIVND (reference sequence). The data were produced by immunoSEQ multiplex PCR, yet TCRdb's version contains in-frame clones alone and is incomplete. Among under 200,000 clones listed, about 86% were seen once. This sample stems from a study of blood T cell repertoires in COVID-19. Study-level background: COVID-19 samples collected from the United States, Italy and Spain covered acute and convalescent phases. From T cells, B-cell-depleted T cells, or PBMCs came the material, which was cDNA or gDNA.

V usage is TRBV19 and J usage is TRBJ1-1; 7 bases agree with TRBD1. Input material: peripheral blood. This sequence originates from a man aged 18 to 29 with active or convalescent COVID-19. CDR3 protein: CATVALRQGVGTEAFF. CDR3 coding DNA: TGTGCCACCGTAGCCCTAAGACAGGGTGTGGGGACTGAAGCTTTCTTT.